Below are 18 T cell receptor beta chains sequenced from a single sample in a study of shared clonotypes between healthy human individuals. Assay: immunoSEQ multiplex PCR; the TCRdb copy retains only in-frame clones and omits some. The table lists 2 million to 2.5 million clones, 90% to 96% of them singletons. The sample was naive CD4+ T cells sorted from blood. Subset: CD45RA+ positively selected. The receptors originated from a man younger than 30 in good health.

The J gene is TRBJ2-1, the V gene TRBV25-1; D gene uncertain. The CDR3 has 11 amino acids. Trimming removed 4 bases at V and 9 bases at J, with 7 bases between. From germline, CDR1 is MGHDK and CDR2 SYGVNS. The CDR3 DNA is TGTGCCAGCAGTGGAATGGGTGAGCAGTTCTTC. This sequence encodes CASSGMGEQFF.

The chain links TRBV7-2 to TRBJ2-2; 7 bases agree with TRBD2. Germline V gene sequence: CDR1 SGHTA, CDR2 FQGNSA. The J segment lost 0 bases and the V segment lost 4 bases, leaving 5 bases of the junction unmatched. The CDR3 is made up of 16 amino acids. The DNA of the CDR3 is TGTGCCAGCAGCTGGAATAGCGGGTCGAACACCGGGGAGCTGTTTTTT. It specifies CASSWNSGSNTGELFF.

The chain employs TRBV19 and TRBJ2-1; 8 positions match TRBD2. V lost 4 bases to trimming and J lost 13 bases; unmatched junction nucleotides: 9. The CDR3 spans 13 residues. Germline lookup yields CDR1 LNHDA and CDR2 SQIVND (reference sequence). The CDR3, as DNA: TGTGCCAGTAGTACCGATACTAGCGGACGCCAGTTCTTC. Its translation is CASSTDTSGRQFF.

This chain uses TRBV5-6 with TRBJ2-7; D possibly matches TRBD1 or TRBD2 (5 bases each). CDR1 is SGHDT and CDR2 is YYEEEE in the germline V gene. V dropped 3 bases and J dropped 3 bases, with 13 bases sitting between them. The CDR3 has 14 residues. CDR3: CASSWGRTGYEQYF. DNA for the CDR3: TGTGCCAGCAGCTGGGGGAGAACGGGCTACGAGCAGTACTTC.

The chain carries TRBV6-1 and TRBJ2-4; perhaps TRBD1 as D (5 bases). This CDR3 has 15 residues. Germline V CDR1 and CDR2: MNHNS, SASEGT. The ends were cut back, 2 bases at V and 1 base at J, with 9 bases in the middle. This CDR3 is CASSEPGSAKNIQYF. CDR3 DNA sequence: TGTGCCAGCAGTGAACCAGGGTCGGCCAAAAACATTCAGTACTTC.

The chain couples TRBV6-1 to TRBJ1-1, with 7 bases lining up with TRBD1. The junction had 4 bases not matched to a gene; V was cut back by 0 bases and J by 0 bases. This CDR3 contains 16 residues. Germline assignment: CDR1 MNHNS and CDR2 SASEGT. CDR3: CASSEASGQMNTEAFF. The CDR3 DNA follows: TGTGCCAGCAGTGAAGCATCGGGACAGATGAACACTGAAGCTTTCTTT.

This clone is a singleton in its sample. The chain recombines TRBV7-9 with TRBJ2-6; perhaps TRBD1 as D (5 bases). Germline CDR1 and CDR2: SEHNR and FQNEAQ (reference sequence). The CDR3 runs 18 residues. V dropped 5 bases and J dropped 2 bases, with 19 bases sitting between them. Here the CDR3 DNA reads TGTGCCAGCAGCCCGAAGGACAAAACCTTTCCTGGGGCCAACGTCCTGACTTTC. It yields the protein CASSPKDKTFPGANVLTF.

As to this clone: This same CDR3 is encoded by further DNA sequences in the sample. The chain is built from TRBV9 and TRBJ2-1; 11 bases fit TRBD2. The CDR3 loop spans 15 amino acids. V shed 4 bases, J shed 4 bases, and the junction held 4 bases outside the gene matches. Germline V lookup: CDR1 SGDLS, CDR2 YYNGEE. The CDR3 DNA is TGTGCCAGCAGCCCAACTAGCGGGGGTTACAATGAGCAGTTCTTC. This sequence encodes CASSPTSGGYNEQFF.

The chain combines TRBV6-6 with TRBJ2-7; 7 positions agree with TRBD2. The germline V gene has CDR1 MNHNY and CDR2 SVGAGI (reference sequence). The CDR3 is 15 amino acids. Losses at the gene ends were 3 bases for V and 11 bases for J; bases not matched to a gene: 16. Written as DNA, the CDR3 is TGTGCCAGCAGTTATCAGGGAGGGCCAGCGGAAATGGAGTACTTC. Translation gives CASSYQGGPAEMEYF.

This clone has just one count. This chain connects TRBV5-6 to TRBJ2-7; TRBD1 might be the D (5 bases). Germline values: CDR1 SGHDT, CDR2 YYEEEE. Trimming took off 0 bases at V and 3 bases at J, with 10 bases between the two ends. The CDR3 runs 14 residues. The CDR3 DNA follows: TGTGCCAGCAGCTTGGAGGGGATTCGCTACGAGCAGTACTTC. Residues: CASSLEGIRYEQYF.

Here the CDR3 reads CASSPKDTQYF. The CDR3 coding sequence is TGTGCCAGCAGCCCTAAAGATACGCAGTATTTT. The chain links TRBV6-1 to TRBJ2-3; unclear D gene. Trimming cost V 6 bases and J 5 bases, with 6 bases left between them. The CDR3 contains 11 residues. Germline values: CDR1 MNHNS, CDR2 SASEGT.

The chain links TRBV30 to TRBJ2-2, with TRBD1 matching 12 bases. CDR3 length: 16 residues. V shed 4 bases and J 5 bases; nucleotides not matched to a gene: 8. CDR1 GTSNPN and CDR2 SVGIG come from the germline V gene (reference sequence). CDR3 DNA sequence: TGTGCCTGGACCCCGGGACAGGGGGCAGAAACCGGGGAGCTGTTTTTT. Its translation is CAWTPGQGAETGELFF.

The chain carries TRBV27 and TRBJ1-2; D gene unclear. This CDR3 comprises 16 residues. V lost 5 bases and J 0 bases, leaving 16 bases between the germline ends. Germline V gives CDR1 MNHEY, CDR2 SMNVEV (reference sequence). CDR3 bases: TGTGCCAGCAGTCTCTTAGGACCGTCGACTAACTATGGCTACACCTTC. This sequence encodes CASSLLGPSTNYGYTF.

The V call is TRBV25-1, the J call TRBJ2-5; D may be TRBD2 (6 bases). The germline V and J ends were trimmed by 2 bases and 2 bases, with 12 bases remaining between them. The CDR3 runs to 15 residues. The germline V gene encodes CDR1 MGHDK and CDR2 SYGVNS. CDR3 bases: TGTGCCAGCAGTGAACCCGGGGCGGGACAAGAGACCCAGTACTTC. Translating gives CASSEPGAGQETQYF.

This chain connects TRBV7-2 to TRBJ2-3; perhaps TRBD1 as D (5 bases). The CDR3 loop spans 14 amino acids. V was cut by 5 bases and J by 5 bases, with 14 bases left in between. CDR1 and CDR2 from the germline V gene are SGHTA and FQGNSA. The CDR3 is CASSPDQQGDTQYF. The CDR3 DNA follows: TGTGCCAGCAGCCCAGACCAGCAGGGAGATACGCAGTATTTT.

The chain uses TRBV5-1 and TRBJ2-7; D unresolved. This CDR3 has 14 amino acids. V was clipped by 0 bases and J by 2 bases, with 9 bases between them. Germline CDR1 and CDR2: SGHRS and YFSETQ. The CDR3 here is CASSLGGLPYEQYF. CDR3 bases: TGCGCCAGCAGCTTGGGCGGCCTGCCCTACGAGCAGTACTTC.

In the case of this clone: At one of its ends the junction is not consistent with the germline gene, which may arise from a read error. The rearrangement joins TRBV7-6 to TRBJ2-3; D gene uncertain. This CDR3 has 15 amino acids. The germline V gene encodes CDR1 SGHVS and CDR2 FNYEAQ. CDR3 amino acids: CASSPHWEDTDAQYF. For the CDR3, the DNA is TGTGCCAGCAGCCCGCACTGGGAAGACACAGATGCGCAGTATTTT.

This clone was picked up one time. The DNA for the CDR3 is TGTGCCAGCAGTTACTCGAAAGGACGCAACACCGGGGAGCTGTTTTTT. Protein product: CASSYSKGRNTGELFF. The chain uses TRBV6-5 and TRBJ2-2; no firm D call. The germline CDR1 and CDR2 sequences are MNHEY and SVGAGI. The V gene lost 0 bases and the J gene lost 2 bases, with 10 bases spanning the gap. The CDR3 consists of 16 residues.